Below, 5 T cell receptor beta chains from the same sample are listed, as sequenced in a study of blood T cell repertoires in COVID-19. Only in-frame clones appear in the TCRdb table, and some are missing; sequencing was by immunoSEQ multiplex PCR. This sample carries some 68,000 clones, over 75% of them seen once, and the ten largest clones take around 2%. Material for sequencing was peripheral blood. Receptor source: a human donor in a cohort sampled during active COVID-19.

The CDR3 here is CASSRGTAQAIGASYEQYF. The CDR3 coding sequence is TGTGCCAGCAGTCGAGGGACAGCTCAGGCCATCGGGGCCTCCTACGAGCAGTACTTC. J is TRBJ2-7 and V is TRBV6-6; 7 nucleotides match TRBD1. Per the germline V gene, CDR1 is MNHNY and CDR2 is SVGAGI (reference sequence). CDR3 length equals 19 residues. With V trimmed by 5 bases and J by 0 bases, 19 bases remained unmatched.

The V call is TRBV28, the J call TRBJ1-2; TRBD1 agrees at 10 bases. This CDR3 comprises 14 residues. CDR1 is MDHEN, CDR2 SYDVKM, per germline. V lost 2 bases, J lost 8 bases, and 5 bases stayed unmatched. In DNA form, the CDR3 reads TGTGCCAGCAGTTTAGGGGACAGGGGATACGGCTACACCTTC. Its protein is CASSLGDRGYGYTF.

The chain is built from TRBV7-2 and TRBJ2-1; TRBD2 matches 10 bases. The CDR3 contains 18 residues. V shed 3 bases, J shed 6 bases, and the junction held 14 bases outside the gene matches. In germline, CDR1 is SGHTA, CDR2 FQGNSA. The CDR3 sequence is CASSFRPSAGGPPNEQFF. The CDR3 region has the DNA TGTGCCAGCAGCTTTAGGCCCTCAGCGGGAGGGCCCCCCAATGAGCAGTTCTTC.

This rearrangement joins TRBV16 to TRBJ1-6; unclear D gene. The CDR3 is 13 residues long. Trimming removed 3 bases from V and 6 bases from J, with 6 bases in between. Germline CDR1 and CDR2: KGHSY and FQNENV. As DNA, the CDR3 is TGTGCCAGCAGCCACCAATCTAATTCACCCCTCCACTTT. This encodes CASSHQSNSPLHF. The full variable domain, rest sourced from reference TRBV16 and TRBJ1-6, is GEEVAQTPKHLVRGEGQKAKLYCAPIKGHSYVFWYQQVLKNEFKFLISFQNENVFDETGMPKERFSAKCLPNSPCSLEIQATKLEDSAVYFCASSHQSNSPLHFGNGTRLTVT.

V usage is TRBV9 and J usage is TRBJ2-6; 8 nucleotides line up with TRBD1. Germline values: CDR1 SGDLS, CDR2 YYNGEE. V trimming: 3 bases; J trimming: 0 bases; junction bases outside the gene matches: 5. This CDR3 has 17 residues. The CDR3 nucleotides are TGTGCCAGCAGCGGTCGGACAGGGCTCTCTGGGGCCAACGTCCTGACTTTC. It encodes CASSGRTGLSGANVLTF.